Following are 16 T cell receptor beta chains from one sample sequenced in a study of T-cell reconstitution after alpha-beta-depleted transplantation in children. Unique molecular identifiers featured in how the TCRbeta library was prepared. One entry per CDR3 protein, called by TCRdb with MiXCR from the PCR reads. The sample contains just over 350,000 distinct CDR3 sequences, more than 10% of which appear only once. Sample: PBMCs, taken from the stem cell graft. These receptors originate from a human donor who donated a stem cell graft to a child with Fanconi anemia.

V is TRBV3-1 and J is TRBJ1-2; no clear D. Germline CDR1 and CDR2: LGHDT and YNNKEL (reference sequence). V lost 1 base and J lost 8, with 11 bases in between. There are 13 residues in the CDR3. CDR3 sequence: CASSQVEGEGYTF. The CDR3 DNA reads as TGTGCCAGCAGCCAAGTAGAGGGCGAAGGCTACACCTTC. Supplemented by reference TRBV3-1 and TRBJ1-2, the full variable domain reads DTAVSQTPKYLVTQMGNDKSIKCEQNLGHDTMYWYKQDSKKFLKIMFSYNNKELIINETVPNRFSPKSPDKAHLNLHINSLELGDSAVYFCASSQVEGEGYTFGSGTRLTVV.

The chain combines TRBV5-4 with TRBJ2-1, with 8 bases fitting TRBD2. V shed 9 bases and J 3 bases; nucleotides not matched to a gene: 17. CDR3 length equals 17 residues. From germline, CDR1 is SGHNT and CDR2 YYREEE (reference sequence). This chain's CDR3 is CATDRAPNSGDYNEQFF. The DNA for the CDR3 is TGTGCCACCGATCGGGCCCCCAATAGCGGGGACTACAATGAGCAGTTCTTC.

The chain has TRBV6-1 and TRBJ1-2; D ambiguous. Germline-derived CDR1 and CDR2 are MNHNS and SASEGT. This CDR3 is built from 12 residues. V was pared by 3 bases and J by 14 bases, with 16 bases between. The CDR3 coding sequence is TGTGCCAGCAGTGATCCCGACACGATACAGACCTTC. Protein: CASSDPDTIQTF.

This clonotype turned up a few times. The gene calls are TRBV2 and TRBJ2-5; the D gene is possibly TRBD1 (5 bases). From germline, CDR1 is SNHLY and CDR2 FYNNEI. The CDR3 has 13 residues. V was pared by 8 bases and J by 5 bases, with 15 bases between. CDR3 DNA: TGTGCCAGCCTGGACACCTCGGGCGAGACCCAGTACTTC. Its translation is CASLDTSGETQYF. The full variable domain, in which reference TRBV2 and TRBJ2-5 provide the parts outside the CDR3, is EPEVTQTPSHQVTQMGQEVILRCVPISNHLYFYWYRQILGQKVEFLVSFYNNEISEKSEIFDDQFSVERPDGSNFTLKIRSTKLEDSAMYFCASLDTSGETQYFGPGTRLLVL.

This clonotype was seen a few times. The chain combines TRBV24-1 with TRBJ2-2; D might be TRBD1 (6 bases). Germline V CDR1 and CDR2: KGHDR, SFDVKD. Trimming took off 3 bases at V and 6 bases at J, with 10 bases between the two ends. There are 14 residues in the CDR3. The CDR3 bases are TGTGCCACCAGTGATCCCAGGGGCGCCGGGGAGCTGTTTTTT. This encodes CATSDPRGAGELFF.

V gene TRBV10-3 combines with J gene TRBJ2-2; 8 bases fit TRBD1. This CDR3 is 15 amino acids long. The trim removed 2 bases at V and 4 bases at J, leaving 3 bases unmatched. The germline gives CDR1 ENHRY, CDR2 SYGVKD. The CDR3 bases are TGTGCCATCAGTGAGACAGGGGGGAGCACCGGGGAGCTGTTTTTT. This translates into CAISETGGSTGELFF.

This clonotype appeared a few times. The J gene is TRBJ2-2, the V gene TRBV28, with D perhaps TRBD1 (6 bases). Germline-derived CDR1 and CDR2 are MDHEN and SYDVKM. V was cut by 4 bases and J by 4 bases, with 19 bases left in between. The CDR3 totals 17 residues. The CDR3 sequence: CASSSPLGGPPTGELFF. CDR3 DNA: TGTGCCAGCAGTTCACCCCTAGGGGGACCCCCCACCGGGGAGCTGTTTTTT.

This clonotype was observed at least ten times. The chain carries TRBV29-1 and TRBJ2-1; TRBD2 agrees at 9 bases. Germline assignment: CDR1 SQVTM and CDR2 ANQGSEA. The CDR3 has 14 residues. The J segment lost 5 bases and the V segment lost 4 bases, leaving 6 bases of the junction unmatched. The CDR3 DNA is TGCAGCGTTGGAGGGGTAGCGGGGGACAATGAGCAGTTCTTC. It encodes CSVGGVAGDNEQFF.

This chain links TRBV18 with TRBJ2-5; D unclear. V dropped 9 bases and J dropped 5 bases, with 10 bases sitting between them. CDR1 is KGHSH, CDR2 LQKENI, per germline. The CDR3 has 11 residues. The CDR3 sequence: CASHAGETQYF. The CDR3 region has the DNA TGTGCCAGTCATGCCGGGGAGACCCAGTACTTC.

The chain has TRBV9 and TRBJ2-5; 8 bases align to TRBD2. With V trimmed by 2 bases and J by 3 bases, 0 bases remained unmatched. The V gene's germline CDR1 is SGDLS and CDR2 YYNGEE. The CDR3 has 13 amino acids. The CDR3 loop is CASSVGGEETQYF. In nucleotides, the CDR3 is TGTGCCAGCAGCGTCGGGGGGGAAGAGACCCAGTACTTC.

The gene calls are TRBV5-1 and TRBJ2-1, with D perhaps given as TRBD1 or TRBD2 (7 bases each). The length of the CDR3 is 14 residues. Per germline, CDR1 SGHRS and CDR2 YFSETQ. The CDR3 DNA follows: TGCGAGAGCAGCATGGGACAGAGCGGGGATGAGCAGTTCTTC. It translates to CESSMGQSGDEQFF. Complete variable domain (other parts from reference TRBV5-1 and TRBJ2-1): KAGVTQTPRYLIKTRGQQVTLSCSPISGHRSVSWYQQTPGQGLQFLFEYFSETQRNKGNFPGRFSGRQFSNSRSEMNVSTLELGDSALYLCESSMGQSGDEQFFGPGTRLTVL.

There are many counts of this clonotype. J is TRBJ1-3 and V is TRBV29-1; D is unclear. CDR1 is SQVTM and CDR2 is ANQGSEA in the germline V gene. This CDR3 spans 12 amino acids. V dropped 3 bases and J dropped 3 bases, with 6 bases sitting between them. CDR3 protein: CSVEIVGNTIYF. Here the CDR3 DNA reads TGCAGCGTTGAGATCGTTGGAAACACCATATATTTT.

This clonotype occurred a few times. This chain links TRBV7-9 with TRBJ1-1, with D hard to call. The V gene's germline CDR1 is SEHNR and CDR2 FQNEAQ (reference sequence). CDR3 size: 14 residues. Trimming stripped 2 bases from V and 4 bases from J, with 11 bases between. CDR3 protein: CASSLMSGSTEAFF. Here the CDR3 DNA reads TGTGCCAGCAGCTTAATGTCGGGGAGCACTGAAGCTTTCTTT.

The rearrangement uses TRBV12-3 or TRBV12-4 and TRBJ2-7; TRBD1 is a possible D gene (6 bases). This CDR3 contains 15 residues. With 6 bases removed from V and 2 bases from J, the gap between germline ends came to 17 bases. The CDR3 region has the DNA TGTGCCAGCAGCCTATCAGGGGATACGGCCTACGAGCAGTACTTC. It codes for CASSLSGDTAYEQYF.

A few counts support this clonotype. The rearrangement uses TRBV13 and TRBJ1-1; TRBD1 agrees at 8 bases. Germline V gene sequence: CDR1 PRHDT, CDR2 FYEKMQ (reference sequence). Germline trimming cut 0 bases from V and 11 bases from J; bases unmatched to any gene: 2. The CDR3 consists of 12 residues. This CDR3 is CASSLGWTGAFF. CDR3 sequence (DNA): TGTGCCAGCAGCTTAGGGTGGACAGGGGCTTTCTTT.

The chain joins TRBV6-5 to TRBJ1-3; TRBD1 is a possible D gene (5 bases). CDR3 length: 13 residues. V lost 2 bases and J 7 bases, leaving 9 bases between the germline ends. Germline-derived CDR1 and CDR2 are MNHEY and SVGAGI. The CDR3 DNA sequence: TGTGCCAGCAGTTACGACAGTAAGAACACCATATATTTT. It encodes CASSYDSKNTIYF.